The 30 T cell receptor beta chains below were found in one sample sequenced in a study of regulatory T cells in long-lasting Graves disease. This sample's time point: newly diagnosed GD, antithyroid drugs for less than 3 months. PBMC-derived RNA was used for the TCR library. Building of the TCR beta libraries involved iRepertoire HTBI primers and Arm-PCR of CDR3 regions. In TCRdb, the multiplex PCR reads were re-called with MiXCR into one record per CDR3 protein. The sample lists a few hundred thousand distinct CDR3 sequences, about 20% occurring once. These sequences were also reported in another study, on T cells in Graves' hyperthyroidism and ophthalmopathy.

The material sequenced was peripheral blood mononuclear cells (PBMCs), taken at new diagnosis, from a patient treated with antithyroid drugs. The receptors here all came from a woman in her 30s with Graves disease.

This clonotype was counted ten times or more. The chain uses TRBV11-2 and TRBJ1-2; D not resolved. The germline V gene encodes CDR1 SGHAT and CDR2 FQNNGV. There are 13 residues in the CDR3. V was clipped by 1 base and J by 4 bases, with 7 bases between them. CDR3 residues: CASSLGQIYGYTF. The CDR3, as DNA: TGTGCCAGCAGCTTAGGGCAAATCTATGGCTACACCTTC.

This CDR3 is CASSLRGPATNEKLFF. The CDR3 nucleotides are TGTGCCAGCAGTCTCCGGGGTCCCGCAACTAATGAAAAACTGTTTTTT. The chain has TRBV12-3 or TRBV12-4 and TRBJ1-4; no clear D gene. The CDR3 length is 16 residues. Trimming took off 5 bases at V and 0 bases at J, with 13 bases between the two ends.

This clonotype was seen at least ten times. V gene TRBV4-1 combines with J gene TRBJ1-2, with 8 bases aligning to TRBD1. Trimming at V came to 0 bases and at J to 9 bases, leaving 6 bases not matched to a gene. Germline V gene data show CDR1 as MGHRA and CDR2 as YSYEKL. The CDR3 consists of 14 residues. This CDR3 reads CASSQDTGGRSYTF. The CDR3 DNA sequence: TGCGCCAGCAGCCAAGATACAGGGGGTAGAAGCTACACCTTC.

In this sample, this clonotype turned up many times. This chain joins TRBV6-1 and TRBJ2-1; D is unresolved. This CDR3 contains 15 residues. Germline lookup yields CDR1 MNHNS and CDR2 SASEGT. V dropped 7 bases and J dropped 6 bases, with 19 bases sitting between them. CDR3 amino acids: CASNRYQEAPNEQFF. CDR3 nucleotide sequence: TGTGCCAGCAACCGATATCAAGAAGCCCCCAATGAGCAGTTCTTC.

There are a few counts of this clonotype. The V gene is TRBV19, the J gene TRBJ2-7, with 10 bases aligning to TRBD1. Germline CDR1 and CDR2: LNHDA and SQIVND (reference sequence). J lost 9 bases, V lost 5 bases, and 13 bases had no gene match. The CDR3 extends over 15 amino acids. In DNA form, the CDR3 reads TGTGCCAGTAGTCCACTCCCCGGACAGGGGGGCGGGCAGTACTTC. Its translation is CASSPLPGQGGGQYF.

This clonotype was detected ten times or more. The chain joins TRBV7-8 to TRBJ1-1; maybe TRBD1 (5 bases). V gave up 2 bases and J gave up 4 bases, with 17 bases separating them. The CDR3 has 16 residues. The germline V gene has CDR1 SGHVS and CDR2 FQNEAQ. DNA of the CDR3: TGTGCCAGCAGCTTAATTCATCTTCAGGGTCGCACTGAAGCTTTCTTT. Translation gives CASSLIHLQGRTEAFF.

This clonotype was counted many times. The V and J genes are TRBV2 and TRBJ2-1; D gene ambiguous. The germline V gene has CDR1 SNHLY and CDR2 FYNNEI. The CDR3 covers 11 residues. The V and J ends lost 7 bases and 8 bases respectively, with 9 bases between them. CDR3 sequence reads: CASIGLHEQFF. CDR3 DNA: TGTGCCAGCATTGGCCTCCATGAGCAGTTCTTC.

This clonotype was counted at least ten times. The V and J genes are TRBV4-1 and TRBJ1-1, with D perhaps TRBD1 (6 bases). This CDR3 is 15 amino acids long. Between the trimmed V and J ends, which lost 2 bases and 2 bases, there was a span of 12 bases. The germline CDR1 and CDR2 sequences are MGHRA and YSYEKL. For the CDR3, the DNA is TGCGCCAGCAGCCAAAGGGGGGTAACTAACACTGAAGCTTTCTTT. This gives the protein CASSQRGVTNTEAFF.

This clonotype showed up many times. This chain uses TRBV6-1 with TRBJ1-1; D is unresolved. The V gene's germline CDR1 is MNHNS and CDR2 SASEGT. CDR3 length equals 14 residues. V was trimmed by 5 bases and J by 1 base, leaving 11 bases between them. CDR3 bases: TGTGCCAGCAGTACGCAGTTGGCGAACACTGAAGCTTTCTTT. Protein: CASSTQLANTEAFF.

This clonotype was picked up a small number of times. This likely reflects a read error, since a far larger clone is one base away. In this CDR3 the conserved last residue, phenylalanine or tryptophan, is missing, so a read error is likely. The V gene is TRBV11-3, the J gene TRBJ2-7; TRBD1 matches at 9 bases. CDR1 is SGHNT, CDR2 YENEEA, per germline. The length of the CDR3 is 13 residues. V was clipped by 5 bases and J by 7 bases; unmatched bases: 6. CDR3 loop: CASSSGQGREQYS. CDR3 DNA: TGTGCCAGCAGCAGCGGACAGGGGAGGGAGCAGTACTCC.

This clonotype was observed a single time. The gene calls are TRBV20-1 and TRBJ2-7; 11 bases fit TRBD2. V was clipped by 1 base and J by 5 bases; unmatched bases: 10. Germline values: CDR1 DFQATT, CDR2 SNEGSKA (reference sequence). The CDR3 has 16 residues. DNA for the CDR3: TGCAGTGCTAGAGGACTAGCGGGATCGGGGCTAGACGAGCAGTACTTC. Protein sequence: CSARGLAGSGLDEQYF.

The chain has TRBV7-2 and TRBJ1-5; TRBD1 agrees at 10 bases. This CDR3 has 19 amino acids. V gave up 4 bases and J gave up 1 base; unmatched junction bases: 13. Germline CDR1 SGHTA, CDR2 FQGNSA. In DNA, the CDR3 is TGTGCCAGCAGCTCCTCCGGGACAGGGGCCCCGGTGAGCAATCAGCCCCAGCATTTT. Encoded protein: CASSSSGTGAPVSNQPQHF.

This clonotype came up many times. This chain links TRBV4-1 with TRBJ1-5; D is perhaps TRBD1 (6 bases). The germline CDR1 and CDR2 sequences are MGHRA and YSYEKL. CDR3 length: 14 amino acids. V lost 2 bases and J lost 11, with 16 bases in between. CDR3 in amino acids: CASSQIRGLSAQHF. CDR3 bases: TGCGCCAGCAGCCAAATTCGGGGGCTTTCGGCCCAGCATTTT.

The table lists this clonotype with a count of one. This sequence joins TRBV28 and TRBJ1-2; TRBD1 aligns across 8 bases. Germline V gives CDR1 MDHEN, CDR2 SYDVKM. The CDR3 runs to 16 residues. V shed 3 bases and J 4 bases; nucleotides not matched to a gene: 10. The CDR3 region has the DNA TGTGCCAGCAGTTTCACCGGACAGGGCTTTAGCTATGGCTACACCTTC. Translation: CASSFTGQGFSYGYTF.

V and J are TRBV18 and TRBJ2-5; tentatively, D is TRBD1 (6 bases). The CDR3 is 14 residues long. Germline lookup yields CDR1 KGHSH and CDR2 LQKENI. V was shortened by 3 bases and J by 4 bases, with 12 bases between the two germline ends. The CDR3 nucleotides read TGTGCCAGCTCACCTGGAGCAGGGGCAGAGACCCAGTACTTC. This sequence encodes CASSPGAGAETQYF. Variable domain in full (rest from reference TRBV18 and TRBJ2-5): NAGVMQNPRHLVRRRGQEARLRCSPMKGHSHVYWYRQLPEEGLKFMVYLQKENIIDESGMPKERFSAEFPKEGPSILRIQQVVRGDSAAYFCASSPGAGAETQYFGPGTRLLVL.

This clonotype was seen many times. The rearrangement uses TRBV5-1 and TRBJ1-1, with 10 nucleotides matching TRBD1. This CDR3 is built from 13 residues. The germline V gene encodes CDR1 SGHRS and CDR2 YFSETQ. Trimming took 3 bases from V and 9 from J; bases not matched to a gene: 5. CDR3 sequence (DNA): TGCGCCAGCAGCTACGGACAGGGGGGACAAGCTTTCTTT. This gives the protein CASSYGQGGQAFF.

In its sample, this clonotype was seen many times. A read error may produce the germline difference seen at one junction end. The chain joins TRBV29-1 to TRBJ1-2; no firm D call. The CDR3 covers 10 residues. Per the germline V gene, CDR1 is SQVTM and CDR2 is ANQGSEA. CDR3 residues: CSVEDSQTAF. CDR3 DNA sequence: TGCAGCGTTGAAGATTCGCAGACGGCCTTC.

This clonotype was seen many times. The DNA for the CDR3 is TGTGCCAGCAGCGAGCCGGGAGTAGGCGAGCAGTACTTC. It yields the protein CASSEPGVGEQYF. This rearrangement joins TRBV7-2 to TRBJ2-7; D perhaps matches TRBD2 (6 bases). This CDR3 has 13 residues. CDR1 is SGHTA, CDR2 FQGNSA, per germline. V dropped 5 bases and J dropped 6 bases, with 14 bases sitting between them.

In regard to this clonotype: One junction end disagrees with the germline gene, perhaps due to a read error. Written as DNA, the CDR3 is TGTGCCAGCAGTAACCCGAGCGGGGGGTTCACAAATACGCAGTATTTT. Residues: CASSNPSGGFTNTQYF. The rearrangement joins TRBV12-3 or TRBV12-4 to TRBJ2-3; the match to TRBD2 covers 9 bases. This CDR3 has 16 residues.

This clonotype came up a few times. The J gene is TRBJ1-2, the V gene TRBV9; D is unresolved. This CDR3 is 13 amino acids long. Between the trimmed V and J ends, which lost 0 bases and 8 bases, there was a span of 11 bases. Germline values: CDR1 SGDLS, CDR2 YYNGEE. DNA of the CDR3: TGTGCCAGCAGCGTAGGGTCCGGGCTCGGCTACACCTTC. It translates to CASSVGSGLGYTF.

This clonotype was detected ten times or more. The junction departs from the called germline gene at one end, perhaps through a read error. The V and J genes are TRBV5-1 and TRBJ2-3; unclear D gene. CDR1 SGHRS and CDR2 YFSETQ come from the germline V gene. CDR3 length: 15 residues. The CDR3 is CASSPGGTSTDTQYF. The DNA of the CDR3 is TGTGCCAGCAGCCCCGGCGGAACTAGCACAGATACGCAGTATTTT.

This clonotype was detected ten times or more. The chain carries TRBV4-2 and TRBJ1-1, with TRBD1 matching 7 bases. CDR3 length equals 16 residues. Germline values: CDR1 LGHNA, CDR2 YNFKEQ. V shed 1 base, J shed 1 base, and the junction held 6 bases outside the gene matches. The CDR3 spells CASSQVMGQTNTEAFF. The CDR3, as DNA: TGTGCCAGCAGCCAAGTTATGGGACAGACGAACACTGAAGCTTTCTTT.

The chain has TRBV24-1 and TRBJ2-3; 11 bases map to TRBD2. With V trimmed by 2 bases and J by 6 bases, 3 bases remained unmatched. The CDR3 is made up of 15 amino acids. Germline V CDR1 and CDR2: KGHDR, SFDVKD. As DNA, the CDR3 is TGTGCCACCAGTGATTCTAGCGGGGGGATGGATACGCAGTATTTT. This codes for CATSDSSGGMDTQYF.

Comment on this clonotype: A clone one base away is much larger, so this may be a read error. The chain combines TRBV2 with TRBJ1-2, with 9 bases fitting TRBD1. V shed 4 bases and J 7 bases; nucleotides not matched to a gene: 7. This CDR3 is built from 14 residues. Per germline, CDR1 SNHLY and CDR2 FYNNEI. For the CDR3, the DNA is TGTGCCAGCAGTGGACAGGGGGAAGTCGGTGGCTACACCTTC. Translated: CASSGQGEVGGYTF.

This clonotype was recorded once. The conserved final phenylalanine or tryptophan is absent from the CDR3, which likely points to a read error. This chain uses TRBV13 with TRBJ2-1; D is unresolved. The CDR3 runs 11 residues. CDR1 and CDR2 from the germline V gene are PRHDT and FYEKMQ (reference sequence). This chain's CDR3 is CASSSFNEQFL. Written as DNA, the CDR3 is TGTGCCAGCAGCTCCTTCAATGAGCAGTTCCTC.

This clonotype has ten or more counts. V is TRBV5-1 and J is TRBJ2-1; possibly TRBD2 for D (5 bases). V was cut by 2 bases and J by 4 bases, with 16 bases left in between. Germline loops: CDR1 SGHRS, CDR2 YFSETQ. This CDR3 contains 16 residues. This chain's CDR3 is CASSFFRSGEYNEQFF. In DNA, the CDR3 is TGCGCCAGCAGCTTCTTTCGAAGTGGGGAGTACAATGAGCAGTTCTTC.

At least ten counts were recorded for this clonotype. J is TRBJ1-5 and V is TRBV7-9; D possibly corresponds to TRBD1 (5 bases). Germline CDR1 and CDR2: SEHNR and FQNEAQ (reference sequence). V lost 2 bases and J 4 bases, leaving 15 bases between the germline ends. The CDR3 consists of 16 residues. The CDR3 coding sequence is TGTGCCAGCAGCTTATTCGGCCAGGGTGGGAATCAGCCCCAGCATTTT. Its translation is CASSLFGQGGNQPQHF. The full variable domain, rest sourced from reference TRBV7-9 and TRBJ1-5, is DTGVSQNPRHKITKRGQNVTFRCDPISEHNRLYWYRQTLGQGPEFLTYFQNEAQLEKSRLLSDRFSAERPKGSFSTLEIQRTEQGDSAMYLCASSLFGQGGNQPQHFGDGTRLSIL.

This clonotype turned up a few times. The V gene is TRBV19, the J gene TRBJ1-1; D remains ambiguous. With 9 bases removed from V and 4 bases from J, the gap between germline ends came to 9 bases. CDR3 length equals 11 residues. The V gene's germline CDR1 is LNHDA and CDR2 SQIVND (reference sequence). CDR3 coding DNA: TGTGCCAGCCAAGCACTCACTGAAGCTTTCTTT. Its translation is CASQALTEAFF.

With regard to this clonotype: A far larger clone lies a single base away; this is likely a read error. This chain connects TRBV15 to TRBJ2-7; 9 bases are a match to TRBD2. CDR1 and CDR2 from the germline V gene are LNHNV and YYDKDF (reference sequence). J gave up 4 bases and V 1 base, and 5 bases lay outside the gene matches. This CDR3 contains 15 residues. As DNA, the CDR3 is TGTGCCACCAGCAGAGGTGGTAGCGGGGGATACGAGCAGTACTTC. As protein: CATSRGGSGGYEQYF.

In this sample, this clonotype turned up many times. The chain recombines TRBV6-1 with TRBJ1-1, with D possibly matching TRBD1 (6 bases). V was pared by 5 bases and J by 4 bases, with 14 bases between. This CDR3 has 14 residues. Germline CDR1 and CDR2: MNHNS and SASEGT. CDR3 in DNA: TGTGCCAGCAGTACTAAGCAGGGGACCACTGAAGCTTTCTTT. Translated, it gives CASSTKQGTTEAFF.